Below, 2 T cell receptor beta chains from the same sample are listed, as sequenced in a study of shared clonotypes between healthy human individuals. Sequencing used immunoSEQ multiplex PCR; TCRdb keeps in-frame clones, though not all of them. The table records 2 million to 3 million clones, 90% to 95% of them present only once. Sequencing input: naive CD4+ T cells from PBMCs. Regarding subset: CD45RA+ positively selected. All receptors come from a man aged 18 to 29 in good health. Some clones in this sample may be carry-over from other donors' samples.

This clone was recorded once. The chain carries TRBV9 and TRBJ2-4; TRBD2 is a possible D gene (5 bases). Germline CDR1 SGDLS, CDR2 YYNGEE. V was pared by 4 bases and J by 6 bases, with 17 bases between. There are 15 residues in the CDR3. The CDR3 DNA sequence: TGTGCCAGCAGCCCTCGGGCCGGGGATCTAAACATTCAGTACTTC. Translating it yields CASSPRAGDLNIQYF.

This rearrangement joins TRBV7-3 to TRBJ2-3, with a tentative D call TRBD1 (7 bases). CDR3 length: 14 residues. CDR1 is SGHTA, CDR2 FQGTGA, per germline. V dropped 5 bases and J dropped 9 bases, with 18 bases sitting between them. This chain's CDR3 is CASSRQGGLRTQYF. The CDR3 coding sequence is TGTGCCAGCAGCCGGCAGGGGGGTTTGCGGACGCAGTATTTT.